This entry is about one TCR beta chain. TCRdb reprocessed the PCR reads via MiXCR and lists one record per CDR3 protein. This table has about 11,000 distinct CDR3 sequences, roughly three fifths appearing once. These data come from a study of tumor-infiltrating lymphocytes in oesophageal squamous cell carcinoma. Germline CDR1 and CDR2: SGHVS and FQNEAQ. Trimming removed 5 bases from V and 7 bases from J, with 15 bases in between. This CDR3 has 13 residues. The sample consisted of esophageal tumor tissue. The clonotype was recovered from a male donor with esophageal squamous cell carcinoma. The rearrangement uses TRBV7-8 and TRBJ2-7, with D possibly matching TRBD2 (6 bases). DNA of the CDR3: TGTGCCAGCAGCCCGGGACTGAACAATGAGCAGTACTTC. Amino acids: CASSPGLNNEQYF. The whole variable domain, filled in from reference TRBV7-8 and TRBJ2-7, reads GAGVSQSPRYKVAKRGQDVALRCDPISGHVSLFWYQQALGQGPEFLTYFQNEAQLDKSGLPSDRFFAERPEGSVSTLKIQRTQQEDSAVYLCASSPGLNNEQYFGPGTRLTVT.